This entry lists 26 T cell receptor beta chains sequenced from one sample in a study of technical replicates of blood from a handful of donors. Repertoires were generated with immunoSEQ multiplex PCR, while TCRdb's copy carries only in-frame clones and drops some. The sample contains some 68,000 clones, approximately 92% of which appear only once. The specimen sequenced was T cells isolated from PBMCs. The receptors here all came from a human donor in good health.

A single count supports this clone. The gene calls are TRBV11-3 and TRBJ2-1; 9 nucleotides line up with TRBD1. This CDR3 spans 16 amino acids. V trimming: 0 bases; J trimming: 3 bases; junction bases outside the gene matches: 3. Germline V gene data show CDR1 as SGHNT and CDR2 as YENEEA. CDR3 bases: TGTGCCAGCAGCTTAGATTCGGGACAGGGCTACAATGAGCAGTTCTTC. This encodes CASSLDSGQGYNEQFF.

The V and J genes are TRBV20-1 and TRBJ1-1, with TRBD1 identical over 9 bases. V shed 3 bases and J 8 bases; nucleotides not matched to a gene: 1. The germline V gene encodes CDR1 DFQATT and CDR2 SNEGSKA (reference sequence). The CDR3 contains 11 residues. CDR3 in amino acids: CSARGQGEAFF. CDR3 DNA: TGCAGTGCTAGGGGACAGGGAGAAGCTTTCTTT.

The chain carries TRBV29-1 and TRBJ1-2; D call uncertain. V was shortened by 6 bases and J by 2 bases, with 7 bases between the two germline ends. The CDR3 length is 11 residues. Germline CDR1 reads SQVTM; CDR2 reads ANQGSEA. This CDR3 is CSVGENYGYTF. Written as DNA, the CDR3 is TGCAGCGTCGGGGAGAACTATGGCTACACCTTC.

The chain combines TRBV5-1 with TRBJ1-1; 8 bases are shared with TRBD1. The CDR3 is made up of 14 amino acids. After removal of 2 bases from V and 2 bases from J, the junction contained 2 bases not matched to a gene. The germline V gene encodes CDR1 SGHRS and CDR2 YFSETQ. The CDR3 region is CASSFPGGNTEAFF. The DNA of the CDR3 is TGCGCCAGCAGCTTTCCAGGGGGCAACACTGAAGCTTTCTTT.

The genes are TRBV13 and TRBJ2-1; 7 bases map to TRBD1. V gave up 5 bases and J gave up 3 bases; unmatched junction bases: 16. CDR1 and CDR2 (germline): PRHDT, FYEKMQ (reference sequence). The CDR3 has 18 residues. DNA for the CDR3: TGTGCCAGCAGCCTTGCAGGACAGGCAGCTCAGTTCTACAATGAGCAGTTCTTC. It encodes CASSLAGQAAQFYNEQFF.

The V and J genes are TRBV20-1 and TRBJ2-1; no clear D gene. V was cut by 6 bases and J by 7 bases, with 7 bases left in between. This CDR3 comprises 10 residues. Germline V gene data show CDR1 as DFQATT and CDR2 as SNEGSKA (reference sequence). The CDR3 loop is CSAVENEQFF. The CDR3 nucleotides read TGCAGTGCCGTTGAGAATGAGCAGTTCTTC.

This clone was seen a few times. The rearrangement joins TRBV7-3 to TRBJ1-1, with D perhaps TRBD1 (6 bases). Trimming shortened V by 1 base and J by 2 bases, and 8 bases separated the two germline ends. CDR1 is SGHTA and CDR2 is FQGTGA in the germline V gene. CDR3 length: 14 amino acids. The CDR3 sequence: CASSLIGGNTEAFF. In DNA form, the CDR3 reads TGTGCCAGCAGCTTAATAGGGGGAAACACTGAAGCTTTCTTT.

The J gene is TRBJ2-1, the V gene TRBV4-2, with 10 bases fitting TRBD1. V lost 4 bases, J lost 5 bases, and 5 bases stayed unmatched. From germline, CDR1 is LGHNA and CDR2 YNFKEQ. The CDR3 is 15 residues long. CDR3 in amino acids: CASSPRTGGHNEQFF. The DNA of the CDR3 is TGTGCCAGCAGCCCTCGGACAGGGGGGCACAATGAGCAGTTCTTC.

This clone was detected only once. The rearrangement uses TRBV4-3 and TRBJ2-3; D remains unclear. Trimming took off 3 bases at V and 0 bases at J, with 7 bases between the two ends. Germline-derived CDR1 and CDR2 are LGHNA and YSLEER. This CDR3 spans 14 amino acids. The DNA for the CDR3 is TGCGCCAGCAGCCAGAGATACAGCACAGATACGCAGTATTTT. Translated, it gives CASSQRYSTDTQYF.

This rearrangement joins TRBV27 to TRBJ2-7, with 11 nucleotides matching TRBD2. Looked up from germline, CDR1 is MNHEY and CDR2 is SMNVEV (reference sequence). There are 16 residues in the CDR3. With V trimmed by 2 bases and J by 0 bases, 3 bases remained unmatched. The CDR3 here is CASSLGLAGRSYEQYF. The CDR3 coding sequence is TGTGCCAGCAGTTTAGGACTAGCGGGCCGCTCCTACGAGCAGTACTTC.

CDR3 bases: TGTGCCAGCAGTTTCCTTACAGCATCCTACGAGCAGTACTTC. Translating it yields CASSFLTASYEQYF. The chain carries TRBV27 and TRBJ2-7; no clear D. Germline V gives CDR1 MNHEY, CDR2 SMNVEV (reference sequence). Trimming took off 3 bases at V and 1 base at J, with 10 bases between the two ends. The CDR3 extends over 14 amino acids.

This clone was counted once. The chain is built from TRBV30 and TRBJ2-1, with D hard to call. Trimming stripped 3 bases from V and 4 bases from J, with 16 bases between. The CDR3 runs to 15 residues. Germline V lookup: CDR1 GTSNPN, CDR2 SVGIG (reference sequence). The CDR3 DNA reads as TGTGCCTGGAGGTCTCACAGCAAGATGTACAATGAGCAGTTCTTC. It is translated as CAWRSHSKMYNEQFF.

CDR3 sequence reads: CASRSSYNEQFF. CDR3 sequence (DNA): TGTGCCAGCAGGAGTTCCTACAATGAGCAGTTCTTC. This chain connects TRBV6-5 to TRBJ2-1; D remains unclear. Germline CDR1 and CDR2: MNHEY and SVGAGI. The CDR3 has 12 amino acids. Trimming removed 6 bases at V and 1 base at J, with 4 bases between.

The chain couples TRBV27 to TRBJ2-7; 7 bases are a match to TRBD1. Germline values: CDR1 MNHEY, CDR2 SMNVEV (reference sequence). This CDR3 contains 16 residues. V lost 5 bases to trimming and J lost 4 bases; unmatched junction nucleotides: 14. The CDR3 loop reads CASSPRQGESPYEQYF. The CDR3 coding sequence is TGTGCCAGCAGTCCGAGACAGGGAGAGTCCCCTTACGAGCAGTACTTC.

The chain recombines TRBV11-2 with TRBJ1-1; a possible D gene is TRBD1 (5 bases). Between the trimmed V and J ends, which lost 6 bases and 4 bases, there was a span of 12 bases. Germline values: CDR1 SGHAT, CDR2 FQNNGV. The CDR3 runs 13 residues. CDR3 sequence: CASSPYGGTEAFF. The CDR3 DNA sequence: TGTGCCAGCAGTCCCTACGGGGGCACTGAAGCTTTCTTT. Full variable domain (rest looked up from reference TRBV11-2 and TRBJ1-1): EAGVAQSPRYKIIEKRQSVAFWCNPISGHATLYWYQQILGQGPKLLIQFQNNGVVDDSQLPKDRFSAERLKGVDSTLKIQPAKLEDSAVYLCASSPYGGTEAFFGQGTRLTVV.

The chain employs TRBV18 and TRBJ2-7, with 10 positions matching TRBD2. Losses at the gene ends were 6 bases for V and 5 bases for J; bases not matched to a gene: 10. This CDR3 region has 15 residues. Germline assignment: CDR1 KGHSH and CDR2 LQKENI. CDR3 loop: CASSPRGLANDEQYF. The CDR3 DNA reads as TGTGCCAGCTCGCCCCGGGGACTAGCGAACGACGAGCAGTACTTC.

The chain employs TRBV28 and TRBJ2-2; 10 bases align to TRBD2. The CDR3 runs 15 residues. The J segment lost 6 bases and the V segment lost 3 bases, leaving 4 bases of the junction unmatched. Germline CDR1 MDHEN, CDR2 SYDVKM. In DNA, the CDR3 is TGTGCCAGCAGTTTCGGTCTAGCGGGAGCCGGGGAGCTGTTTTTT. This gives the protein CASSFGLAGAGELFF.

A single count supports this clone. This chain joins TRBV7-2 and TRBJ2-1; weak D call: TRBD2 (6 bases). V lost 5 bases, J lost 3 bases, and 8 bases lay in between. Germline V gene data show CDR1 as SGHTA and CDR2 as FQGNSA. This CDR3 is built from 13 residues. CDR3 loop: CASSPGGYNEQFF. CDR3 DNA sequence: TGTGCCAGCAGCCCCGGGGGCTACAATGAGCAGTTCTTC. The complete variable domain, with remaining parts taken from reference TRBV7-2 and TRBJ2-1, reads GAGVSQSPSNKVTEKGKDVELRCDPISGHTALYWYRQSLGQGLEFLIYFQGNSAPDKSGLPSDRFSAERTGGSVSTLTIQRTQQEDSAVYLCASSPGGYNEQFFGPGTRLTVL.

CDR3 DNA: TGTGCCAGCAGCCCTTGGACTAGCGGGAGATATGAGCAGTTCTTC. This codes for CASSPWTSGRYEQFF. This chain links TRBV14 with TRBJ2-1, with TRBD2 matching 13 bases. The germline CDR1 and CDR2 sequences are SGHDN and FVKESK. This CDR3 is 15 amino acids long. J was trimmed by 8 bases and V by 4 bases; bases with no gene match: 5.

The J gene is TRBJ1-1, the V gene TRBV7-9, with TRBD1 identical over 8 bases. Germline CDR1 and CDR2: SEHNR and FQNEAQ (reference sequence). V shed 5 bases and J 1 base; nucleotides not matched to a gene: 9. The CDR3 runs 16 residues. The CDR3, as DNA: TGTGCCAGCAGCCTCTGGGACAGGCGAAGGAACACTGAAGCTTTCTTT. Its translation: CASSLWDRRRNTEAFF.

This chain connects TRBV11-2 to TRBJ1-4; maybe TRBD1 (6 bases). Trimming shortened V by 1 base and J by 1 base, and 10 bases separated the two germline ends. The germline gives CDR1 SGHAT, CDR2 FQNNGV. This CDR3 has 16 residues. Written as DNA, the CDR3 is TGTGCCAGCAGCTTAGGGTCAGGGGAAACTAATGAAAAACTGTTTTTT. Residues: CASSLGSGETNEKLFF.

The chain employs TRBV7-3 and TRBJ2-3; a possible D gene is TRBD2 (5 bases). The V and J ends lost 10 bases and 2 bases respectively, with 19 bases between them. The germline CDR1 and CDR2 sequences are SGHTA and FQGTGA. The CDR3 loop spans 15 amino acids. The CDR3 loop is CATSMSGISTDTQYF. DNA for the CDR3: TGTGCCACCTCCATGAGCGGAATTTCCACAGATACGCAGTATTTT. Supplemented by reference TRBV7-3 and TRBJ2-3, the full variable domain reads GAGVSQTPSNKVTEKGKYVELRCDPISGHTALYWYRQSLGQGPEFLIYFQGTGAADDSGLPNDRFFAVRPEGSVSTLKIQRTERGDSAVYLCATSMSGISTDTQYFGPGTRLTVL.

This chain uses TRBV18 with TRBJ2-7; 9 positions agree with TRBD2. This CDR3 has 14 amino acids. Germline CDR1 and CDR2: KGHSH and LQKENI. V dropped 8 bases and J dropped 9; count of bases not matched to a gene: 14. The CDR3 loop reads CASPPGLAIIGQYF. As DNA, the CDR3 is TGTGCCAGCCCCCCGGGACTAGCTATAATAGGGCAGTACTTC.

The chain joins TRBV28 to TRBJ2-7; 10 nucleotides line up with TRBD2. This CDR3 is built from 14 residues. Germline V lookup: CDR1 MDHEN, CDR2 SYDVKM. With V trimmed by 7 bases and J by 5 bases, 8 bases remained unmatched. CDR3 bases: TGTGCCAGCACCCAGTCACTAGCGGGGAACGAGCAGTACTTC. Protein: CASTQSLAGNEQYF.

This rearrangement joins TRBV19 to TRBJ1-5; TRBD1 matches at 8 bases. This CDR3 has 16 residues. V lost 5 bases, J lost 6 bases, and 12 bases stayed unmatched. Germline V CDR1 and CDR2: LNHDA, SQIVND (reference sequence). CDR3 nucleotides: TGTGCCAGTAGTCGTAATACCCAGGGGGCCAGTCAGCCCCAGCATTTT. Translated: CASSRNTQGASQPQHF.

The V call is TRBV9, the J call TRBJ2-7, with 11 bases that match TRBD2. CDR3 size: 15 residues. Germline assignment: CDR1 SGDLS and CDR2 YYNGEE. Trimming at V came to 4 bases and at J to 3 bases, leaving 6 bases not matched to a gene. CDR3: CASSLSGTSGYEQYF. In DNA form, the CDR3 reads TGTGCCAGCAGCTTATCCGGGACTAGCGGCTACGAGCAGTACTTC. The full variable domain, its missing parts supplied by reference TRBV9 and TRBJ2-7, is DSGVTQTPKHLITATGQRVTLRCSPRSGDLSVYWYQQSLDQGLQFLIQYYNGEERAKGNILERFSAQQFPDLHSELNLSSLELGDSALYFCASSLSGTSGYEQYFGPGTRLTVT.